This TCR beta chain was sequenced for a study of CXCR3-negative and CXCR3-positive naive CD8 T cells. Background on the study: Around 140 million TRB reads were obtained overall (about 1.5 +/- 0.3 million per library).

Notes on this clonotype: What it binds is not known.

Broader study findings: Memory, not naive, CXCR3-negative and CXCR3-positive cells differed in TRBV-TRBJ usage. TRB CDR3 hydrophobicity was greater in CXCR3-positive naive cells than in CXCR3-negative naive cells. Sequencing showed both naive subsets with comparably high diversity, and memory CD8+ cells much lower.

cDNA libraries for TRB were generated by 5' RACE incorporating UMI labels. TCRdb derives one entry per CDR3 protein from the 5' RACE reads, leaving out DNA. This sample carries about 82,000 distinct CDR3 sequences, with less than 1.1% going to the ten biggest clones. This receptor was taken from a human donor in good health. Some clones in this sample may be carry-over from other donors' samples. The specimen was naive CXCR3- CD8+ T cells from blood. Documented subset: CD45RO-CCR7+CD27+CD95- naive CD8+ T cells lacking CXCR3 (TNR3-).

CDR3: CASSSGLAGDNEQFF. The chain uses TRBV11-3 and TRBJ2-1; TCRdb gives TRBD2 as the D gene, but with no DNA this cannot be confirmed. The germline V gene has CDR1 SGHNT and CDR2 YENEEA. The CDR3 spans 15 residues.